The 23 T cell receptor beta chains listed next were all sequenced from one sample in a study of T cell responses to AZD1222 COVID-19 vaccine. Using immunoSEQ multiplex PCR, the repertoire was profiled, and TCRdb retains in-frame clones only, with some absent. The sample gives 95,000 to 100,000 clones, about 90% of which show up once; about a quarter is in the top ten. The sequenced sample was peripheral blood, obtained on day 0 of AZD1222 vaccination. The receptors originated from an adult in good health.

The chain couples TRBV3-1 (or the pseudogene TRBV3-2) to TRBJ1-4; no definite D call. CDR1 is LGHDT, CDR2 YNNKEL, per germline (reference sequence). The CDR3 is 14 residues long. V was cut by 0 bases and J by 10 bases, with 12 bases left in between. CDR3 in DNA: TGTGCCAGCAGCCAAGATACGGACGTCGGAAAACTGTTTTTT. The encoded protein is CASSQDTDVGKLFF.

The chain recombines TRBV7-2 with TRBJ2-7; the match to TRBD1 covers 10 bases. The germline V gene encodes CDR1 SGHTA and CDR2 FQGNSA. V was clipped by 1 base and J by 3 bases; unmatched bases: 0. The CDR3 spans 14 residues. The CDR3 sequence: CASSLGDRGYEQYF. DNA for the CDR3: TGTGCCAGCAGCTTAGGGGACAGGGGCTACGAGCAGTACTTC.

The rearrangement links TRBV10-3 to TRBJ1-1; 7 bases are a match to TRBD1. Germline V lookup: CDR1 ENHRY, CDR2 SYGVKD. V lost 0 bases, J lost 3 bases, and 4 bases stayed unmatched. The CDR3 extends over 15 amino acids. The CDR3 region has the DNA TGTGCCATCAGTGAGTCAGGGGGCGGGTACACTGAAGCTTTCTTT. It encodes CAISESGGGYTEAFF.

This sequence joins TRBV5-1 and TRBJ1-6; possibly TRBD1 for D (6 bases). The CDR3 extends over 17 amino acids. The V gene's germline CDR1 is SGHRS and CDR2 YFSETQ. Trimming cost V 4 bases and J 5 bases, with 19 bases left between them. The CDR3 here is CASSPRSIQGNNSPLHF. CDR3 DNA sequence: TGCGCCAGCAGCCCACGTTCTATACAGGGCAATAATTCACCCCTCCACTTT.

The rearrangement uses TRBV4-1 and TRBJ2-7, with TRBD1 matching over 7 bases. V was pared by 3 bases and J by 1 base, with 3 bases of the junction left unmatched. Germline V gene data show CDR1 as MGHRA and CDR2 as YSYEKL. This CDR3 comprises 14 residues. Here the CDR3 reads CASSQTGTSYEQYF. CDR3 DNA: TGCGCCAGCAGCCAGACAGGGACATCCTACGAGCAGTACTTC.

The CDR3 sequence is CATNSGGELSGNTIYF. CDR3 nucleotides: TGTGCCACAAACTCAGGGGGGGAGTTGTCTGGAAACACCATATATTTT. V usage is TRBV5-4 and J usage is TRBJ1-3; TRBD1 matches 7 bases. V trimming: 9 bases; J trimming: 1 base; junction bases outside the gene matches: 13. The CDR3 runs 16 residues. Germline CDR1 and CDR2: SGHNT and YYREEE (reference sequence).

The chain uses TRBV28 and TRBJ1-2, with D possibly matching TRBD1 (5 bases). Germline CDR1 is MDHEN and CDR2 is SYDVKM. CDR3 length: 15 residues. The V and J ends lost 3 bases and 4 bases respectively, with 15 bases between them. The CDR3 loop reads CASSFSGTSGYGYTF. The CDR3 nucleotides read TGTGCCAGCAGTTTCTCCGGGACGTCGGGCTATGGCTACACCTTC.

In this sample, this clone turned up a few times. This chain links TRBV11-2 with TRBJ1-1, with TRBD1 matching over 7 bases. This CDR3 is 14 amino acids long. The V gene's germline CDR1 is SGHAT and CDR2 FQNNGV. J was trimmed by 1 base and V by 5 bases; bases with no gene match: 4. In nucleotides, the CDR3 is TGTGCCAGCAGCCTCCCAGGGGGGAACACTGAAGCTTTCTTT. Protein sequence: CASSLPGGNTEAFF.

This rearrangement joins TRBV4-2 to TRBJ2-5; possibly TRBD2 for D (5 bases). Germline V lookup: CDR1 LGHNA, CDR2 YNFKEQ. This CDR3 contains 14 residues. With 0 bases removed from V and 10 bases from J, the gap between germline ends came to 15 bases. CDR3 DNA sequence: TGTGCCAGCAGCCAAGATTCCGGGGTAGGAGACCAGTACTTC. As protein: CASSQDSGVGDQYF.

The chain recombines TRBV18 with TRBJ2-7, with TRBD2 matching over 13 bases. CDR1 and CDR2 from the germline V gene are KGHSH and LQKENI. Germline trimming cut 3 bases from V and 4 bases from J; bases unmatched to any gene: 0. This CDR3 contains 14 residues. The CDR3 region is CASSPTSGGYEQYF. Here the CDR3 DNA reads TGTGCCAGCTCACCGACTAGCGGGGGGTACGAGCAGTACTTC. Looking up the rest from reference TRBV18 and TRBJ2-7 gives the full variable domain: NAGVMQNPRHLVRRRGQEARLRCSPMKGHSHVYWYRQLPEEGLKFMVYLQKENIIDESGMPKERFSAEFPKEGPSILRIQQVVRGDSAAYFCASSPTSGGYEQYFGPGTRLTVT.

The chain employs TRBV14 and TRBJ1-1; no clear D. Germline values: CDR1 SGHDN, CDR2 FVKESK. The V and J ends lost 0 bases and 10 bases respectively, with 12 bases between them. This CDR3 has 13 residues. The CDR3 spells CASSQDLLGGAFF. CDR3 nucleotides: TGTGCCAGCAGCCAAGATCTATTGGGAGGAGCTTTCTTT.

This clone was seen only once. CDR3 nucleotides: TGTGCCAGCAGCCATCACCAAGAGATATATGGCTACACCTTC. Translating gives CASSHHQEIYGYTF. This chain links TRBV6-2 or TRBV6-3 with TRBJ1-2; D unclear. The V end was cut by 6 bases, the J end by 5 bases, with 16 bases between. Germline V gene lookup returns CDR1 MNHEY and CDR2 SVGEGT. This CDR3 comprises 14 residues.

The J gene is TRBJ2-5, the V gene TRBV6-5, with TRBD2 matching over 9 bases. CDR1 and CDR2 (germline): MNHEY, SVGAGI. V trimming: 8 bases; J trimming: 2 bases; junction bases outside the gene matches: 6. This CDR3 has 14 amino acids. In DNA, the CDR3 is TGTGCCAGCCCCGTGGCGGGAGGGCAAGAGACCCAGTACTTC. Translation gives CASPVAGGQETQYF.

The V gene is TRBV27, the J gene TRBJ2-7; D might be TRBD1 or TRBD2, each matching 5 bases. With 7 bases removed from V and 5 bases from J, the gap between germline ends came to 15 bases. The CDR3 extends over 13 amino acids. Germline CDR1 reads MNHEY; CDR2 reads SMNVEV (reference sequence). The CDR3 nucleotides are TGTGCCAGCATCACACGTCGGGGCCACGAGCAGTACTTC. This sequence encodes CASITRRGHEQYF.

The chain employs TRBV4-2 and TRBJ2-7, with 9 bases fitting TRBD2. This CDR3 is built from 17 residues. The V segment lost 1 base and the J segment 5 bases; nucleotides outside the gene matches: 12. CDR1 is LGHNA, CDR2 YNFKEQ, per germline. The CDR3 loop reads CASSQGGAAGGPNEQYF. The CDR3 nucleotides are TGTGCCAGCAGCCAAGGGGGGGCTGCGGGAGGGCCCAACGAGCAGTACTTC.

Here the CDR3 DNA reads TGTGCCAGCAGTTTTCCGGACAGGGTACATCAGCCCCAGCATTTT. This encodes CASSFPDRVHQPQHF. This rearrangement joins TRBV28 to TRBJ1-5, with 8 bases that match TRBD1. The length of the CDR3 is 15 residues. Germline CDR1 and CDR2: MDHEN and SYDVKM. The ends lost 3 bases at V and 5 bases at J; junction bases unmatched: 6.

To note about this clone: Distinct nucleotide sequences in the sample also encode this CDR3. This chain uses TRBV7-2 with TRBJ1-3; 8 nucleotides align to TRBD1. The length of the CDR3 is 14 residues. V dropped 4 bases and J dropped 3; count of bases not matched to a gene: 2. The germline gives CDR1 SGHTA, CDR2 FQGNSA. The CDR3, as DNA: TGTGCCAGCAGCTCCGGACAGGGTGGAAACACCATATATTTT. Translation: CASSSGQGGNTIYF.

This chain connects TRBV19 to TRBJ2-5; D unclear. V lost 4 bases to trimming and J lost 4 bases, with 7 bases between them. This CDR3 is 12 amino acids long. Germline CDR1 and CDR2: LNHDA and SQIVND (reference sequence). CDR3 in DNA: TGTGCCAGTAGTACCCCTGGAGAGACCCAGTACTTC. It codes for CASSTPGETQYF.

This chain's CDR3 is CASSLSQGGGNTIYF. In DNA form, the CDR3 reads TGTGCCAGCAGCTTAAGTCAGGGCGGAGGAAACACCATATATTTT. The J gene is TRBJ1-3, the V gene TRBV7-3, with D perhaps TRBD1 (5 bases). The germline gives CDR1 SGHTA, CDR2 FQGTGA. This CDR3 comprises 15 residues. V lost 1 base and J lost 4, with 11 bases in between. The variable domain in full, with the rest retrieved from reference TRBV7-3 and TRBJ1-3, is GAGVSQTPSNKVTEKGKYVELRCDPISGHTALYWYRQSLGQGPEFLIYFQGTGAADDSGLPNDRFFAVRPEGSVSTLKIQRTERGDSAVYLCASSLSQGGGNTIYFGEGSWLTVV.

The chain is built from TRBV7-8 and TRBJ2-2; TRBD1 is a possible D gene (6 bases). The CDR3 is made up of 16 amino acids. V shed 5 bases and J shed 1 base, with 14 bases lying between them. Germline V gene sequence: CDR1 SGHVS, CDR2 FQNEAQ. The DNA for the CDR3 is TGTGCCAGCAGCGCGAGGGGCAGGGGGAACACCGGGGAGCTGTTTTTT. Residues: CASSARGRGNTGELFF. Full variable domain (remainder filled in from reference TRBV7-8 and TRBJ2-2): GAGVSQSPRYKVAKRGQDVALRCDPISGHVSLFWYQQALGQGPEFLTYFQNEAQLDKSGLPSDRFFAERPEGSVSTLKIQRTQQEDSAVYLCASSARGRGNTGELFFGEGSRLTVL.

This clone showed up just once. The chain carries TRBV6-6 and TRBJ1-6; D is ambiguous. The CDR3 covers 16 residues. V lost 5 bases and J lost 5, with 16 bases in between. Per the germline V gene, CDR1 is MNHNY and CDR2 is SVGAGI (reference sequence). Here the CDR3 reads CASSPLFQAHNSPLHF. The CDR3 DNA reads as TGTGCCAGCAGTCCCCTTTTCCAGGCACATAATTCACCCCTCCACTTT.

The CDR3 protein is CASSDRLAGYTF. CDR3 coding DNA: TGTGCCAGCAGTGACCGCCTCGCAGGCTACACCTTC. The rearrangement uses TRBV28 and TRBJ1-2; D unclear. From germline, CDR1 is MDHEN and CDR2 SYDVKM. CDR3 length: 12 amino acids. The V and J ends lost 5 bases and 8 bases respectively, with 12 bases between them.

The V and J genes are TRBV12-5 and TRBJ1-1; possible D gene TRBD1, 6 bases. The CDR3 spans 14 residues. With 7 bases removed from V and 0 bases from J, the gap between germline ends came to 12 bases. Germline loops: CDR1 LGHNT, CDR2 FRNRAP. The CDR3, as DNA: TGTGCTAGTGCTCTGGACAGCGTGAACACTGAAGCTTTCTTT. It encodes CASALDSVNTEAFF.